The 25 T cell receptor beta chains given below trace back to one sample, sequenced in a study of T cell responses to AZD1222 COVID-19 vaccine. Assay used: immunoSEQ multiplex PCR; TCRdb lists only in-frame clones, some missing. This table holds about 150,000 clones, 88% found once. The sample consisted of peripheral blood, taken on day 0 of AZD1222 vaccination. These receptors originate from an adult in good health.

This clone was observed a few times. This rearrangement joins TRBV18 to TRBJ1-3; tentative D call: TRBD1 (5 bases). CDR1 KGHSH and CDR2 LQKENI come from the germline V gene. The length of the CDR3 is 15 residues. Deletions cut 1 base from V and 3 bases from J, with 10 bases between. CDR3 protein: CASSPRREGGNTIYF. CDR3 DNA: TGTGCCAGCTCACCACGCAGGGAAGGTGGAAACACCATATATTTT.

V and J are TRBV28 and TRBJ2-7; 9 bases are shared with TRBD1. Germline trimming cut 5 bases from V and 6 bases from J; bases unmatched to any gene: 5. The CDR3 runs 13 residues. Germline CDR1 MDHEN, CDR2 SYDVKM. CDR3 bases: TGTGCCAGCAGTCCGGGACAGGGAAGCGAGCAGTACTTC. This translates into CASSPGQGSEQYF.

V and J are TRBV27 and TRBJ2-1; TRBD1 matches at 10 bases. V was pared by 3 bases and J by 5 bases, with 7 bases of the junction left unmatched. CDR3 size: 16 residues. The germline gives CDR1 MNHEY, CDR2 SMNVEV (reference sequence). The CDR3 sequence is CASSFFDRGRDNEQFF. Here the CDR3 DNA reads TGTGCCAGCAGTTTCTTTGACAGGGGGCGTGACAATGAGCAGTTCTTC.

The chain carries TRBV2 and TRBJ1-1; D ambiguous. Looked up from germline, CDR1 is SNHLY and CDR2 is FYNNEI. V shed 0 bases and J shed 0 bases, with 8 bases lying between them. The CDR3 runs to 15 residues. CDR3 sequence (DNA): TGTGCCAGCAGTGAAGCGGATGCGGTGAACACTGAAGCTTTCTTT. Translating it yields CASSEADAVNTEAFF.

The genes are TRBV7-6 and TRBJ1-3; 10 bases are a match to TRBD1. This CDR3 contains 17 residues. Losses at the gene ends were 3 bases for V and 1 base for J; bases not matched to a gene: 6. CDR1 is SGHVS and CDR2 is FNYEAQ in the germline V gene. The CDR3 DNA is TGTGCCAGCAGCTTGGACAGGGGGAAGTGGTCTGGAAACACCATATATTTT. This gives the protein CASSLDRGKWSGNTIYF.

This chain links TRBV11-3 with TRBJ2-5, with 15 bases aligning to TRBD2. In germline, CDR1 is SGHNT, CDR2 YENEEA. J lost 4 bases, V lost 5 bases, and 5 bases had no gene match. This CDR3 is built from 16 residues. This CDR3 reads CASSRTSGGARETQYF. In DNA form, the CDR3 reads TGTGCCAGCAGCCGGACTAGCGGGGGGGCCCGAGAGACCCAGTACTTC. The whole variable domain, remainder taken from reference TRBV11-3 and TRBJ2-5, is EAGVVQSPRYKIIEKKQPVAFWCNPISGHNTLYWYLQNLGQGPELLIRYENEEAVDDSQLPKDRFSAERLKGVDSTLKIQPAELGDSAVYLCASSRTSGGARETQYFGPGTRLLVL.

Here the CDR3 DNA reads TGCGCCAGCAGCCAAGATTTGCCGTCGAACACCGGGGAGCTGTTTTTT. The encoded protein is CASSQDLPSNTGELFF. The chain links TRBV4-3 to TRBJ2-2, with no clear D. Germline CDR1 and CDR2: LGHNA and YSLEER. Trimming pared 0 bases from V and 0 bases from J, leaving 8 bases between. This CDR3 contains 16 residues.

V gene TRBV5-5 combines with J gene TRBJ1-2; 7 nucleotides line up with TRBD1. The V and J ends lost 0 bases and 7 bases, in that order; junction bases with no gene match: 18. CDR1 SGHKS and CDR2 YYEKEE come from the germline V gene (reference sequence). The CDR3 has 18 amino acids. The CDR3 nucleotides read TGTGCCAGCAGCTTGGCCCGGGGGTTACAGGGGACCCTAAGTGGCTACACCTTC. Encoded protein: CASSLARGLQGTLSGYTF.

In regard to this clone: At the DNA level, this CDR3 is encoded by other sequences in the same sample as well. The chain uses TRBV9 and TRBJ2-1, with D perhaps being TRBD1 or TRBD2 (7 bases each). This CDR3 is 15 amino acids long. CDR1 SGDLS and CDR2 YYNGEE come from the germline V gene. The V end was cut by 0 bases, the J end by 5 bases, with 12 bases between. The CDR3 DNA reads TGTGCCAGCAGCGTAGGACAGGGAGGGAACAATGAGCAGTTCTTC. Amino acids: CASSVGQGGNNEQFF.

This clone has just one count. This chain uses TRBV14 with TRBJ2-1; 8 bases are a match to TRBD1. CDR1 SGHDN and CDR2 FVKESK come from the germline V gene. Losses at the gene ends were 4 bases for V and 3 bases for J; bases not matched to a gene: 5. The CDR3 consists of 15 residues. The CDR3 DNA is TGTGCCAGCAGCCCCGGACAGGGTCGCTACAATGAGCAGTTCTTC. Residues: CASSPGQGRYNEQFF.

The rearrangement uses TRBV7-9 and TRBJ2-7; TRBD2 is a possible D gene (5 bases). This CDR3 region has 14 residues. V was cut by 3 bases and J by 7 bases, with 16 bases left in between. The germline V gene has CDR1 SEHNR and CDR2 FQNEAQ (reference sequence). CDR3 coding DNA: TGTGCCAGCAGCTTTCGGGGAAACCACCTAGAGCAGTACTTC. This translates into CASSFRGNHLEQYF. The full variable domain, with the rest looked up from reference TRBV7-9 and TRBJ2-7, is DTGVSQNPRHKITKRGQNVTFRCDPISEHNRLYWYRQTLGQGPEFLTYFQNEAQLEKSRLLSDRFSAERPKGSFSTLEIQRTEQGDSAMYLCASSFRGNHLEQYFGPGTRLTVT.

The gene calls are TRBV18 and TRBJ1-5, with a tentative D call TRBD1 (5 bases). The CDR3 consists of 14 residues. The germline V gene encodes CDR1 KGHSH and CDR2 LQKENI. Trimming cost V 3 bases and J 6 bases, with 12 bases left between them. The CDR3 region is CASSPRAGSQPQHF. CDR3 coding DNA: TGTGCCAGCTCACCGAGGGCAGGGAGTCAGCCCCAGCATTTT. Full variable domain (outside the CDR3, taken from reference TRBV18 and TRBJ1-5): NAGVMQNPRHLVRRRGQEARLRCSPMKGHSHVYWYRQLPEEGLKFMVYLQKENIIDESGMPKERFSAEFPKEGPSILRIQQVVRGDSAAYFCASSPRAGSQPQHFGDGTRLSIL.

The genes are TRBV2 and TRBJ2-1, with D unresolved. Trimming removed 7 bases from V and 1 base from J, with 11 bases in between. Germline V gene lookup returns CDR1 SNHLY and CDR2 FYNNEI. The CDR3 consists of 14 residues. CDR3 bases: TGTGCCAGCACGAGGACGCAATCCTACAATGAGCAGTTCTTC. This codes for CASTRTQSYNEQFF. Complete variable domain (other parts from reference TRBV2 and TRBJ2-1): EPEVTQTPSHQVTQMGQEVILRCVPISNHLYFYWYRQILGQKVEFLVSFYNNEISEKSEIFDDQFSVERPDGSNFTLKIRSTKLEDSAMYFCASTRTQSYNEQFFGPGTRLTVL.

This chain uses TRBV29-1 with TRBJ1-2; TRBD1 agrees at 9 bases. After removal of 7 bases from V and 6 bases from J, the junction contained 6 bases not matched to a gene. Per the germline V gene, CDR1 is SQVTM and CDR2 is ANQGSEA. The CDR3 runs to 12 residues. The CDR3 loop is CSAGDRANGYTF. CDR3 nucleotides: TGCAGCGCCGGGGACAGGGCTAATGGCTACACCTTC.

The chain uses TRBV6-2 or TRBV6-3 and TRBJ1-5, with TRBD1 as a possible D gene (6 bases). The CDR3 is 15 amino acids. Germline lookup yields CDR1 MNHEY and CDR2 SVGEGT. The V end was cut by 4 bases, the J end by 2 bases, with 12 bases between. CDR3 nucleotide sequence: TGTGCCAGCAGTTCCGGGGGCAGTCGCAATCAGCCCCAGCATTTT. It translates to CASSSGGSRNQPQHF.

This chain uses TRBV29-1 with TRBJ2-7; the D is unclear. The CDR3 consists of 12 residues. V dropped 3 bases and J dropped 3 bases, with 9 bases sitting between them. Germline lookup yields CDR1 SQVTM and CDR2 ANQGSEA. The chain's CDR3 is CSVDNDDYEQYF. CDR3 in DNA: TGCAGCGTTGATAATGATGACTACGAGCAGTACTTC.

Worth noting for this clone: This specimen includes other DNA sequences encoding the same CDR3. The V and J genes are TRBV10-3 and TRBJ2-3; D remains unclear. V lost 10 bases and J lost 6, with 11 bases in between. The CDR3 contains 11 residues. From germline, CDR1 is ENHRY and CDR2 SYGVKD. The DNA of the CDR3 is TGTGCCACCCGCGATACGGATACGCAGTATTTT. This codes for CATRDTDTQYF.

The V gene is TRBV6-5, the J gene TRBJ2-2; TRBD1 matches 11 bases. The CDR3 loop spans 15 amino acids. The V and J ends lost 6 bases and 4 bases, in that order; junction bases with no gene match: 4. The germline gives CDR1 MNHEY, CDR2 SVGAGI. This CDR3 is CASSRDRGITGELFF. The CDR3 DNA follows: TGTGCCAGCAGCCGGGACAGGGGGATCACCGGGGAGCTGTTTTTT.

The genes are TRBV7-9 and TRBJ1-2; no reliable D call. The CDR3 runs 16 residues. Germline CDR1 reads SEHNR; CDR2 reads FQNEAQ (reference sequence). Trimming stripped 2 bases from V and 5 bases from J, with 18 bases between. CDR3 sequence reads: CASSLTPGVLGYGYTF. The CDR3 region has the DNA TGTGCCAGCAGCTTAACCCCCGGCGTCCTGGGATATGGCTACACCTTC.

The rearrangement joins TRBV7-9 to TRBJ1-4, with TRBD1 matching over 7 bases. CDR1 and CDR2 (germline): SEHNR, FQNEAQ (reference sequence). V gave up 4 bases and J gave up 8 bases; unmatched junction bases: 10. This CDR3 spans 15 amino acids. The CDR3 sequence is CASSSGTAETEKLFF. In nucleotides, the CDR3 is TGTGCCAGCAGCTCAGGGACAGCAGAGACCGAAAAACTGTTTTTT.

This clone was recorded once. V gene TRBV20-1 combines with J gene TRBJ2-1, with D unclear. The CDR3 is made up of 11 amino acids. Looked up from germline, CDR1 is DFQATT and CDR2 is SNEGSKA (reference sequence). Trimming removed 5 bases at V and 10 bases at J, with 12 bases between. The CDR3 nucleotides are TGCAGTGCTGCCGACCTAAAAGAGCAGTTCTTC. This codes for CSAADLKEQFF.

This clone was seen only a few times. The V gene is TRBV5-4, the J gene TRBJ1-6; TRBD1 aligns across 9 bases. Germline CDR1 is SGHNT and CDR2 is YYREEE (reference sequence). Trimming at V came to 2 bases and at J to 7 bases, leaving 7 bases not matched to a gene. This CDR3 is built from 16 residues. Here the CDR3 DNA reads TGTGCCAGCAGCTTAACCGGGACAGGGATAAATTCACCCCTCCACTTT. As protein: CASSLTGTGINSPLHF.

This clone has only a few counts. The V gene is TRBV10-3, the J gene TRBJ1-1, with 12 bases matching TRBD1. The germline CDR1 and CDR2 sequences are ENHRY and SYGVKD. The CDR3 runs to 15 residues. Trimming cost V 8 bases and J 1 base; bases outside gene matches: 5. The CDR3 nucleotides are TGTGCCATCGTTGGGGACAGGGGGCAGAACACTGAAGCTTTCTTT. The encoded protein is CAIVGDRGQNTEAFF.

The chain carries TRBV27 and TRBJ2-7, with D possibly being TRBD1 or TRBD2 (5 bases each). Germline CDR1 and CDR2: MNHEY and SMNVEV (reference sequence). CDR3 length equals 15 residues. Trimming cost V 7 bases and J 7 bases, with 23 bases left between them. The chain's CDR3 is CASNPGTVRNVEQYF. CDR3 nucleotides: TGTGCCAGCAATCCAGGGACGGTGCGTAATGTGGAGCAGTACTTC.

Turning to this clone: Other DNA sequences in the same sample also yield this CDR3. V gene TRBV9 combines with J gene TRBJ2-7, with 9 bases lining up with TRBD1. Per the germline V gene, CDR1 is SGDLS and CDR2 is YYNGEE. This CDR3 has 14 amino acids. With 3 bases clipped from V and 2 bases from J, the junction kept 3 bases outside the gene matches. CDR3 sequence: CASSAGTGTYEQYF. The CDR3 DNA sequence: TGTGCCAGCAGCGCTGGGACAGGGACCTACGAGCAGTACTTC.